The clone carrying this T cell receptor (beta chain) was recorded once. This CDR3 comprises 15 residues. From germline, CDR1 is SGHRS and CDR2 YFSETQ. V dropped 6 bases and J dropped 0; count of bases not matched to a gene: 5. These data come from a study of blood T cell repertoires in COVID-19. Turning to the study itself: From the United States, Italy and Spain came samples of acute and convalescent COVID-19. Nucleic acid was either cDNA or gDNA, and it came from T cells, B-cell-depleted T cells, or PBMCs.

In the authors' workflow: Estimated nucleated cell counts came from reference gene primer amplification. This table comes from immunoSEQ multiplex PCR, and its TCRdb copy is limited to in-frame clones, with some not included. The V and J calls and clone size come from that table; D and trimming were worked out from the DNA. This sample has 110,000 to 150,000 clones, with 70% to 80% found just once. Sequencing was carried out using peripheral blood. The sequence came from a woman between 70 and 85 years old with COVID-19, enrolled during active disease. The V and J genes are TRBV5-1 and TRBJ2-2; 7 nucleotides align to TRBD1. The CDR3 DNA reads as TGCGCCAGCATACCAGGGACAGCGAACACCGGGGAGCTGTTTTTT. Translating it yields CASIPGTANTGELFF.